These 7 T cell receptor beta chains were all obtained from the same sample, sequenced in a study of metastatic and nonmetastatic thyroid tumors. None of the patients had undergone any treatment ahead of thyroid surgery. TCRdb recomputed clones from the PCR reads via MiXCR. The table has 40,000 to 50,000 clones, about 4.3% seen once. The sample was blood. The receptor set was obtained from a female donor with papillary thyroid cancer or a benign thyroid nodule (not recorded which). Some clones in this sample may be carry-over from other donors' samples.

This clone turned up a few times. This chain joins TRBV19 and TRBJ1-1; D might be TRBD1 (5 bases). Germline V gene lookup returns CDR1 LNHDA and CDR2 SQIVND (reference sequence). V was cut by 6 bases and J by 1 base, with 12 bases left in between. This CDR3 is built from 14 residues. CDR3 sequence reads: CASRNAGRNTEAFF. CDR3 sequence (DNA): TGTGCCAGTAGAAACGCAGGGAGGAACACTGAAGCTTTCTTT.

This clone was counted at least ten times. This chain links TRBV6-4 with TRBJ2-2; perhaps TRBD2 as D (6 bases). The V and J ends lost 4 bases and 4 bases respectively, with 7 bases between them. Germline CDR1 reads MRHNA; CDR2 reads SNTAGT. The CDR3 extends over 13 amino acids. DNA of the CDR3: TGTGCCAGCAGTGTTAGCGGCACCGGGGAGCTGTTTTTT. Its translation: CASSVSGTGELFF.

This clone was seen many times. The rearrangement links TRBV11-3 to TRBJ2-1; D is ambiguous. Germline CDR1 and CDR2: SGHNT and YENEEA. The CDR3 runs to 12 residues. V lost 3 bases, J lost 7 bases, and 7 bases lay in between. The CDR3 sequence is CASSFGWNEQFF. The DNA of the CDR3 is TGTGCCAGCAGCTTTGGTTGGAATGAGCAGTTCTTC.

This clone showed up just a few times. A much larger clone lies one base from this, so it may be a read error. The rearrangement joins TRBV20-1 to TRBJ2-3; either TRBD1 or TRBD2 may fit D (5 bases each). The CDR3 length is 16 residues. Germline V gives CDR1 DFQATT, CDR2 SNEGSKA (reference sequence). V was shortened by 0 bases and J by 2 bases, with 15 bases between the two germline ends. CDR3 in DNA: TGCAGTGCTAGAGATTCCGGGACGTTAATCACAGATACGCAGTATTTT. Its translation: CSARDSGTLITDTQYF.

The sample holds many counts of this clone. The chain is built from TRBV12-3 or TRBV12-4 and TRBJ1-5; D gene unclear. V gave up 6 bases and J gave up 0 bases, with 3 bases separating them. The CDR3 is 12 residues long. The CDR3 coding sequence is TGTGCCAGCAGCCCTAGCAATCAGCCCCAGCATTTT. This sequence encodes CASSPSNQPQHF.

The chain is built from TRBV6-1 and TRBJ1-4; D is unresolved. In germline, CDR1 is MNHNS, CDR2 SASEGT. This CDR3 region has 11 residues. Trimming removed 4 bases from V and 7 bases from J, with 4 bases in between. Here the CDR3 DNA reads TGTGCCAGCAGTGGGATTGAAAAACTGTTTTTT. Protein sequence: CASSGIEKLFF.

V and J are TRBV19 and TRBJ2-2, with TRBD1 identical over 8 bases. The CDR3 is 14 amino acids. CDR1 LNHDA and CDR2 SQIVND come from the germline V gene (reference sequence). J was trimmed by 8 bases and V by 6 bases; bases with no gene match: 8. CDR3 protein: CASRGTGIRGELFF. CDR3 nucleotides: TGTGCCAGTAGGGGGACAGGAATAAGGGGGGAGCTGTTTTTT.